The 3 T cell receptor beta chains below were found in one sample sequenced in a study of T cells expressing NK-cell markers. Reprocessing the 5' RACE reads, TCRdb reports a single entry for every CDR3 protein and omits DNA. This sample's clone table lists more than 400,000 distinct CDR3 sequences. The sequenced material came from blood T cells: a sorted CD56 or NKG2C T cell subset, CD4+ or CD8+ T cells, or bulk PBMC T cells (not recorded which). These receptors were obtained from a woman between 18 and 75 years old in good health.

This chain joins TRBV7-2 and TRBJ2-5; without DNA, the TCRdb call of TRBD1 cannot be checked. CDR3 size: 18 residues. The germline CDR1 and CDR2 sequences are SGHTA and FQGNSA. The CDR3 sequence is CASSLRGTGVGRWETQYF.

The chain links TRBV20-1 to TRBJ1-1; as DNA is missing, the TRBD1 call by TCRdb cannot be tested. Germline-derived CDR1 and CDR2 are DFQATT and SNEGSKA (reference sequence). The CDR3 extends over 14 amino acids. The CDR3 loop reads CSAAPGGMNTEAFF.

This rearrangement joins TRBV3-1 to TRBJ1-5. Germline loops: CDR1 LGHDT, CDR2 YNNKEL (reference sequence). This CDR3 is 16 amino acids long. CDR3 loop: CASSPSRLNSNQPQHF.